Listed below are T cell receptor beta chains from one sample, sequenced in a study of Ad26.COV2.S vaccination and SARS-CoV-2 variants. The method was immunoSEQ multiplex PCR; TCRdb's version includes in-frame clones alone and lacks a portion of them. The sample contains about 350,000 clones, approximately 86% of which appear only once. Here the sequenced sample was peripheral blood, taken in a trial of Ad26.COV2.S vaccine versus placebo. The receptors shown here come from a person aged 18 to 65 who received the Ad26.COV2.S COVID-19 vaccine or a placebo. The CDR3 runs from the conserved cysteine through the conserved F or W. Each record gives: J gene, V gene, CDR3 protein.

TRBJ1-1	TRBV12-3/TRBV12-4	CASLQGVGGNAFF
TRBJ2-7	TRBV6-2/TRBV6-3	CASSPQIGGGRTYEQYF
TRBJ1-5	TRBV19	CASNPFGGPQHF
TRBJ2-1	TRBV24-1	CATSDPGAIYNEQFF
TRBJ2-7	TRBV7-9	CASSPSGAGVYEQYF
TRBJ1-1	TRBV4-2	CASSPGSPGEAFF
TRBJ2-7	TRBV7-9	CASSLDRAPREQYF
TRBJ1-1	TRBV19	CASSVWGGAGTEAFF
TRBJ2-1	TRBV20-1	CSARPFNEQFF
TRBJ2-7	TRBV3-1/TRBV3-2	CASSQVAVEQYF
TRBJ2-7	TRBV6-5	CASSYSRGPRDEQYF
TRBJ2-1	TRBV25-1	CASSDSGGGSYNEQFF
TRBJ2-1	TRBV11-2	CASSLGSASVLNEQFF
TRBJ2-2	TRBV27	CASSLQSASNTGELFF
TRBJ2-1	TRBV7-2	CASSTGTPVYNEQFF
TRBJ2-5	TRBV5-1	CASSTGQSNLETQYF
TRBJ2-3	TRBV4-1	CASSPSSPDTQYF
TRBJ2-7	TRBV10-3	CAISPGGQGSYEQYF
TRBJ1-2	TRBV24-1	CATSEADRGGGYTF